Reported below is one T cell receptor (beta chain). The clone's antigen remains unknown. Per-base quality was not reported, and no clone a single base away is much larger than it. The sample originates from a study of T cell responses to AZD1222 COVID-19 vaccine (dated by TCRdb to the early 2020s). Context from the whole study: Because spike-specific TCR depth and breadth did not differ between the two schedules, AZD1222 recipients who got a second dose at roughly 4 weeks were pooled with those who got a second dose at roughly 12 weeks. A total of roughly 240 trial participants underwent TCR sequencing, of whom some 210 received two doses of AZD1222 and about 25 received two doses of the MenACWY control vaccine. Enrollment into the trials was organized by age into subgroups of 18-55, 56-69 and 70-plus years, and those subgroups contained roughly 160, 29 and 62 TCR-sequenced participants, respectively. On the study overall, not on this receptor specifically: Most participants were white British and females outnumbered males, and the authors suggested that clonal diversity may have been underestimated. The 56-69-year group was small, and its depth increase did not reach significance, likely because of low power. Only six AZD1222 recipients were SARS-CoV-2 seropositive at baseline, limiting conclusions about previously exposed vaccinees. The whole spike protein was spanned by vaccine-associated CD4 TCRs, and dominant responses were seen in regions 160-218 and 743-854. Epitopes outside the regions mutated in the B.1.351 and B.1.1.7 variants were reportedly recognized by nearly half of the unique spike-specific TCRs. A significant rise in spike-specific TCR breadth and depth was observed after two AZD1222 doses relative to day 0 and relative to MenACWY recipients. Because no day 14 peak-response samples were available, the repertoires could be characterized only after the peak T cell response.

Taken from cysteine to phenylalanine, the CDR3 has 16 residues. The only DNA kept is the CDR3, 48 bases in frame from the first base. CDR1 and CDR2, looked up from the germline V gene, are SGHRS and YFSETQ. The trim is 0 bases for V and 0 bases for J, with a gap of 11 bases between the germline ends. The CDR3 regions of human TCRbeta chains were subjected to immunosequencing. On the study's bioinformatics: TCRs in the repertoires were matched against a reference library of SARS-CoV-2-specific TCRs that had been generated with the MIRA antigen-specificity platform. Breadth was defined as the fraction of unique TCRs that were SARS-CoV-2-associated, and depth was defined as the fraction of total T cells that were SARS-CoV-2-associated. Each spike-specific TCR was assigned to its reactive spike region and to a CD4 or CD8 class using the MIRA data. Log10-transformed breadth and depth values were compared by one-way ANOVA with Sidak's multiple comparisons tests. TCRdb carries this immuneACCESS record with in-frame sequences only. Its versions omit some clonotypes, under half of them owing to an unresolved V gene in the studies checked, with the rest unexplained. The V and J calls and clone size are taken from that table; D and trimming were inferred from the DNA. The sample profile shows roughly 120,000 clones; approximately 84% of them were found once. The ten largest clones take up about 10% of the sample.

Per the publication, the time point label means: baseline before first vaccination. Vaccinee samples were obtained from the UK trials COV001 and COV002, which included a single-blind randomized controlled phase 2/3 trial of AZD1222 (ChAdOx1 nCoV-19) in healthy adults. For TCRbeta chain sequencing, PBMC samples from trial participants were taken at day 0 and at day 28 after the second dose. The sequence derives from an adult in good health. The chain uses TRBV5-1 and TRBJ2-3; the D gene could be TRBD1 or TRBD2, each one agreeing over 6 bases. This specimen was peripheral blood, taken on day 0 of AZD1222 vaccination. In nucleotide form, the sequence is TGCGCCAGCAGCTTGGGACAGGCGGGGAGCACAGATACGCAGTATTTT. It encodes CASSLGQAGSTDTQYF. Beyond the CDR3, the reference TRBV5-1 and TRBJ2-3 genes provide the residues; the full variable domain reads: KAGVTQTPRYLIKTRGQQVTLSCSPISGHRSVSWYQQTPGQGLQFLFEYFSETQRNKGNFPGRFSGRQFSNSRSEMNVSTLELGDSALYLCASSLGQAGSTDTQYFGPGTRLTVL.